One sample yielded the 21 T cell receptor beta chains listed below, sequenced in a study of CD8+CD57+ T cells in acquired aplastic anemia. CDR3 and TCR beta VDJ profiling relied on a genomic DNA template. MiXCR, applied by TCRdb to the reads, yields one record per CDR3 protein. The sample holds roughly 130,000 distinct CDR3 sequences, more than 40% seen once. Sequencing input: sorted CD4+, CD8+, or CD8+CD57+ T cells (not recorded which) from PBMCs. All receptors derive from a human donor in good health, serving as a control.

The chain is built from TRBV3-1 and TRBJ1-2, with D uncertain. This CDR3 has 14 amino acids. Trimming stripped 3 bases from V and 2 bases from J, with 10 bases between. CDR1 and CDR2 (germline): LGHDT, YNNKEL (reference sequence). DNA for the CDR3: TGTGCCAGCAGCCATAGGTATCTGAACTATGGCTACACCTTC. Amino acids: CASSHRYLNYGYTF.

This clonotype came up a few times. The rearrangement links TRBV10-3 to TRBJ2-2, with 8 bases matching TRBD1. The germline V gene encodes CDR1 ENHRY and CDR2 SYGVKD. CDR3 length equals 14 residues. The V segment lost 6 bases and the J segment 2 bases; nucleotides outside the gene matches: 2. CDR3 sequence reads: CAIRPGGNTGELFF. CDR3 nucleotides: TGTGCCATCAGGCCAGGGGGCAACACCGGGGAGCTGTTTTTT.

The rearrangement links TRBV5-6 to TRBJ2-5; tentatively, D is TRBD2 (7 bases). The V gene's germline CDR1 is SGHDT and CDR2 YYEEEE. V was pared by 5 bases and J by 4 bases, with 18 bases between. This CDR3 is built from 15 residues. CDR3 DNA sequence: TGTGCCAGCAGAGCTTGGGGTCGGGGGGCAGAGACCCAGTACTTC. This codes for CASRAWGRGAETQYF.

Many counts were recorded for this clonotype. This chain uses TRBV19 with TRBJ2-1; D not certain. The CDR3 has 14 amino acids. Germline CDR1 is LNHDA and CDR2 is SQIVND (reference sequence). Trimming pared 5 bases from V and 6 bases from J, leaving 14 bases between. The CDR3: CASSQSTGANEQFF. The CDR3 DNA is TGTGCCAGTAGTCAGTCAACCGGAGCCAATGAGCAGTTCTTC.

This clonotype has a count of ten or more. The J gene is TRBJ1-2, the V gene TRBV10-3; 7 bases match TRBD1. Germline V gives CDR1 ENHRY, CDR2 SYGVKD. The CDR3 runs to 12 residues. Unmatched junction bases numbered 4, after V lost 4 bases and J lost 8 bases. The CDR3 DNA sequence: TGTGCCATCAGTGTTCCCAGGGGGGGCTACACCTTC. Its translation is CAISVPRGGYTF.

This clonotype was detected many times. The chain recombines TRBV7-9 with TRBJ2-3; 11 nucleotides line up with TRBD2. CDR3 length: 16 amino acids. CDR1 and CDR2 from the germline V gene are SEHNR and FQNEAQ (reference sequence). The V segment lost 4 bases and the J segment 5 bases; nucleotides outside the gene matches: 8. The CDR3 reads CASSSGTSGLVDTQYF. CDR3 DNA: TGTGCCAGCAGCTCGGGGACTAGCGGTCTTGTAGATACGCAGTATTTT. Filled out from reference TRBV7-9 and TRBJ2-3, the complete variable domain reads DTGVSQNPRHKITKRGQNVTFRCDPISEHNRLYWYRQTLGQGPEFLTYFQNEAQLEKSRLLSDRFSAERPKGSFSTLEIQRTEQGDSAMYLCASSSGTSGLVDTQYFGPGTRLTVL.

This clonotype was recorded a few times. This rearrangement joins TRBV27 to TRBJ2-4; D unresolved. V lost 8 bases to trimming and J lost 0 bases, with 11 bases between them. The V gene's germline CDR1 is MNHEY and CDR2 SMNVEV (reference sequence). This CDR3 comprises 14 residues. The CDR3, as DNA: TGTGCCAGCCGGAGCTTAGCAGCCAAAAACATTCAGTACTTC. Residues: CASRSLAAKNIQYF.

The CDR3 protein is CASSGRAFGTGELFF. CDR3 DNA: TGCGCCAGTAGCGGGAGGGCCTTTGGCACCGGGGAGCTGTTTTTT. The chain uses TRBV10-1 and TRBJ2-2; the match to TRBD2 covers 11 bases. The trim removed 9 bases at V and 4 bases at J, leaving 7 bases unmatched. In germline, CDR1 is WNHNN, CDR2 SYGVQD (reference sequence). There are 15 residues in the CDR3.

For this clonotype: Germline is not matched at one junction end, which may reflect a read error. The chain carries TRBV15 and TRBJ1-6, with D unclear. The CDR3 is 16 residues long. Germline values: CDR1 LNHNV, CDR2 YYDKDF (reference sequence). The CDR3: CATSSRRSSYNSPLHF. The CDR3 region has the DNA TGTGCCACCAGCAGCAGACGGAGCTCCTATAATTCACCCCTCCACTTC.

As for this clonotype: One end of the junction fails to match germline, which may point to a read error. The chain joins TRBV2 to TRBJ2-1, with 10 bases aligning to TRBD1. This CDR3 is built from 14 residues. Germline-derived CDR1 and CDR2 are SNHLY and FYNNEI. Here the CDR3 DNA reads TGTGCCAGCAGACCGGGACAGGGGAGGGATGAGCAGTTCTTT. Its translation is CASRPGQGRDEQFF.

The V gene is TRBV20-1, the J gene TRBJ1-5; no reliable D call. V was cut by 6 bases and J by 3 bases, with 18 bases left in between. Germline-derived CDR1 and CDR2 are DFQATT and SNEGSKA (reference sequence). CDR3 length: 15 residues. This CDR3 is CSATGLLETNQPQHF. The CDR3 region has the DNA TGCAGTGCCACTGGACTCCTTGAAACCAATCAGCCCCAGCATTTT.

V gene TRBV9 combines with J gene TRBJ1-2; D is uncertain. The V end lost 0 bases, the J end lost 4 bases, and 10 bases lay between the germline ends. The germline CDR1 and CDR2 sequences are SGDLS and YYNGEE. The CDR3 spans 14 residues. In DNA form, the CDR3 reads TGTGCCAGCAGCGTAGAGGAGGACGGCTATGGCTACACCTTC. It codes for CASSVEEDGYGYTF.

Concerning this clonotype itself: The junction departs from germline at one end; a sequencing error may be responsible. This chain connects TRBV15 to TRBJ1-5, with D perhaps TRBD1 (5 bases). CDR3 length equals 16 residues. The germline CDR1 and CDR2 sequences are LNHNV and YYDKDF (reference sequence). The CDR3 here is CATSLGWGGNNQPQHF. The CDR3 DNA follows: TGCGCCACCAGTTTAGGGTGGGGGGGAAACAATCAGCCCCAGCATTTT.

In the case of this clonotype: This may come from a read error, since a much larger clone is one base off. The CDR3 here is CASRSQGVTGNTIYF. Written as DNA, the CDR3 is TGTGCCAGTAGGAGTCAGGGAGTGACTGGAAACACCATATATTTT. The gene calls are TRBV19 and TRBJ1-3; tentative D call: TRBD1 (5 bases). This CDR3 contains 15 residues. Germline lookup yields CDR1 LNHDA and CDR2 SQIVND (reference sequence). Trimming took 6 bases from V and 2 from J, leaving 14 bases between them.

As to this clonotype: The missing conserved phenylalanine or tryptophan at the end of this CDR3 makes a read error likely. V usage is TRBV5-1 and J usage is TRBJ1-6; unclear D gene. The CDR3 is 15 residues long. The germline V gene has CDR1 SGHRS and CDR2 YFSETQ. This CDR3 reads CASGLAFTPNSPLHL. The CDR3 nucleotides are TGCGCCAGCGGCTTGGCCTTCACCCCGAATTCACCCCTCCACCTT.

The gene calls are TRBV24-1 and TRBJ2-7; TRBD1 might be the D (5 bases). Germline V gene lookup returns CDR1 KGHDR and CDR2 SFDVKD. This CDR3 has 17 residues. V lost 5 bases and J 0 bases, leaving 19 bases between the germline ends. The CDR3 reads CATSARDGHRSSYEQYF. CDR3 coding DNA: TGTGCCACCAGTGCTAGAGATGGCCACAGGAGCTCCTACGAGCAGTACTTC.

This clonotype was counted many times. The chain recombines TRBV12-3 or TRBV12-4 with TRBJ2-1; 8 nucleotides align to TRBD1. Unmatched junction bases numbered 3, after V lost 5 bases and J lost 3 bases. This CDR3 is built from 14 residues. Written as DNA, the CDR3 is TGTGCCAGCAGTCGCGGGACAGGCTACAATGAGCAGTTCTTC. Protein product: CASSRGTGYNEQFF.

This clonotype has ten or more counts. V is TRBV2 and J is TRBJ2-1; D may be TRBD1 (5 bases). Trimming removed 6 bases from V and 8 bases from J, with 23 bases in between. The CDR3 has 16 residues. Germline V gene lookup returns CDR1 SNHLY and CDR2 FYNNEI. The CDR3 spells CASRGRVGQFGDEQFF. DNA for the CDR3: TGTGCCAGCAGAGGAAGGGTGGGGCAGTTTGGGGATGAGCAGTTCTTC.

Details on this clonotype: This may be a read error: a much more frequent sequence differs by one nucleotide. The chain joins TRBV20-1 to TRBJ2-3, with 11 bases lining up with TRBD2. The CDR3 sequence is 14 residues long. CDR1 and CDR2 from the germline V gene are DFQATT and SNEGSKA (reference sequence). The CDR3 sequence: CRLAGGPSTDTQYF. CDR3 nucleotides: TGCAGGCTAGCGGGGGGCCCTAGCACAGATACGCAGTATTTT.

This clonotype was seen ten or more times. The chain is built from TRBV30 and TRBJ1-6; D is ambiguous. The germline CDR1 and CDR2 sequences are GTSNPN and SVGIG (reference sequence). The CDR3 contains 13 residues. The V and J ends lost 8 bases and 7 bases respectively, with 15 bases between them. This CDR3 is CAGSTVLNSPLHF. The CDR3 DNA sequence: TGTGCCGGCAGCACAGTCCTAAATTCACCCCTCCACTTT. The variable domain in full, with the rest retrieved from reference TRBV30 and TRBJ1-6, is SQTIHQWPATLVQPVGSPLSLECTVEGTSNPNLYWYRQAAGRGLQLLFYSVGIGQISSEVPQNLSASRPQDRQFILSSKKLLLSDSGFYLCAGSTVLNSPLHFGNGTRLTVT.

The rearrangement joins TRBV20-1 to TRBJ2-7, with 9 bases identical to TRBD1. Losses at the gene ends were 6 bases for V and 5 bases for J; bases not matched to a gene: 14. Germline lookup yields CDR1 DFQATT and CDR2 SNEGSKA (reference sequence). The CDR3 has 15 residues. The CDR3 coding sequence is TGCAGTGCACAACCCCCCAGGGACAGGGTTAACGAGCAGTACTTC. It yields the protein CSAQPPRDRVNEQYF.